This passage covers 10 T cell receptor beta chains from one sample sequenced in a study of identical twins (dated by TCRdb to the mid-2010s). Library creation used 5' RACE. Instrument used: Illumina HiSeq 2000. TCRdb reworked the public reads: Q25 trimming with fastp, MiXCR clone assembly, productive beta chains retained. Rows with one shared CDR3 protein collapse into an entry with the most common genes and DNA. The sample table holds under 500,000 distinct CDR3 sequences, of which over 11% were seen once. The ten largest clonotypes hold 0.8% to 1% of the sample. A further study also used this sample, focusing on yellow fever vaccine responses in identical twins.

Source material: CD4+ T cells sorted from blood. These receptors came from a woman between 18 and 29 years old in good health.

The CDR3 sequence: CSASPSGRVETQYF. CDR3 DNA sequence: TGCAGTGCTAGTCCTAGCGGGAGGGTGGAGACCCAGTACTTC. The J gene is TRBJ2-5, the V gene TRBV20-1, with 12 positions matching TRBD2. Germline CDR1 and CDR2: DFQATT and SNEGSKA (reference sequence). This CDR3 has 14 amino acids. Trimming at V came to 3 bases and at J to 5 bases, leaving 4 bases not matched to a gene.

This clonotype was detected many times. This chain uses TRBV20-1 with TRBJ1-5; D is perhaps TRBD1 (5 bases). The length of the CDR3 is 12 residues. Germline values: CDR1 DFQATT, CDR2 SNEGSKA (reference sequence). V was trimmed by 6 bases and J by 7 bases, leaving 13 bases between them. CDR3 in amino acids: CSAQTGEQPQHF. CDR3 in DNA: TGCAGTGCCCAGACGGGGGAACAGCCCCAGCATTTT.

In DNA form, the CDR3 reads TGTGCCAGCAGCGCAGGGTTGAGGTACGAGCAGTACTTC. Translating gives CASSAGLRYEQYF. The rearrangement joins TRBV9 to TRBJ2-7, with D possibly TRBD1 on 5 matching bases. CDR3 length equals 13 residues. Trimming took 3 bases from V and 4 from J, leaving 11 bases between them. Germline values: CDR1 SGDLS, CDR2 YYNGEE.

The chain joins TRBV12-3 or TRBV12-4 to TRBJ2-5; D is perhaps TRBD2 (6 bases). Deletions cut 7 bases from V and 7 bases from J, with 22 bases between. The CDR3 consists of 15 residues. CDR3 sequence reads: CASTTRGTQQSTQYF. CDR3 coding DNA: TGTGCCAGCACTACCCGGGGGACCCAGCAGTCGACCCAGTACTTC.

V gene TRBV11-2 combines with J gene TRBJ2-7; TRBD1 matches at 7 bases. The CDR3 extends over 14 amino acids. CDR1 and CDR2 from the germline V gene are SGHAT and FQNNGV. After removal of 5 bases from V and 1 base from J, the junction contained 5 bases not matched to a gene. CDR3 sequence: CASSRGQFSYEQYF. The CDR3 bases are TGTGCCAGCAGCAGGGGACAGTTTTCCTACGAGCAGTACTTC.

This clonotype was observed a few times. The chain combines TRBV3-1 with TRBJ1-5, with 10 bases identical to TRBD1. Germline loops: CDR1 LGHDT, CDR2 YNNKEL (reference sequence). The junction had 3 bases not matched to a gene; V was cut back by 6 bases and J by 7 bases. This CDR3 has 13 residues. The CDR3 here is CASRGDRGQPQHF. The CDR3 bases are TGTGCCAGCAGGGGGGACAGGGGACAGCCCCAGCATTTT.

A few counts support this clonotype. The chain joins TRBV5-1 to TRBJ2-2; D remains unclear. The CDR3 covers 14 residues. From germline, CDR1 is SGHRS and CDR2 YFSETQ. Trimming stripped 0 bases from V and 5 bases from J, with 8 bases between. CDR3 DNA: TGCGCCAGCAGCTTGGATGGCAAAACCGGGGAGCTGTTTTTT. This codes for CASSLDGKTGELFF.

V is TRBV20-1 and J is TRBJ2-7, with D perhaps matching TRBD2 (6 bases). Trimming stripped 0 bases from V and 1 base from J, with 10 bases between. Germline V gene data show CDR1 as DFQATT and CDR2 as SNEGSKA (reference sequence). The length of the CDR3 is 14 residues. The CDR3 DNA reads TGCAGTGCTAGAGATGCGGGAAATTCCTACGAGCAGTACTTC. It is translated as CSARDAGNSYEQYF.

The V gene is TRBV4-1, the J gene TRBJ2-7; 13 nucleotides line up with TRBD2. Germline V lookup: CDR1 MGHRA, CDR2 YSYEKL. V trimming: 1 base; J trimming: 0 bases; junction bases outside the gene matches: 6. The CDR3 extends over 18 amino acids. CDR3 region: CASSQVKGLAGTSYEQYF. In DNA form, the CDR3 reads TGCGCCAGCAGCCAAGTCAAGGGACTAGCGGGGACCTCCTACGAGCAGTACTTC.

The J gene is TRBJ2-2, the V gene TRBV11-2, with D perhaps TRBD1 (6 bases). V lost 3 bases and J 4 bases, leaving 12 bases between the germline ends. Germline CDR1 is SGHAT and CDR2 is FQNNGV. The CDR3 is 15 amino acids. As DNA, the CDR3 is TGTGCCAGCAGCTTCCGACAGGTTGTCACCGGGGAGCTGTTTTTT. Translated: CASSFRQVVTGELFF.